The sequence of this T cell receptor (beta chain) was determined in a study of blood T cells in healthy people across ages. Using a J-beta primer mix together with a sample-barcoded 5' primer, a second PCR was run for about 6 to 11 cycles. One entry per CDR3 protein results from TCRdb running MiXCR on the 5' RACE reads. The table shows 650,000 to 1,000,000 distinct CDR3 sequences, with 35% to 40% occurring only once. This CDR3 contains 14 residues. Germline assignment: CDR1 ENHRY and CDR2 SYGVKD. There are a few counts of this clonotype. At one of its ends the junction is not consistent with the germline gene, which may arise from a read error.

This TCR derives from a man younger than 30 in good health. The sample comprised blood. The chain uses TRBV10-3 and TRBJ2-1; TRBD1 agrees at 10 bases. CDR3 nucleotide sequence: TGTGCCGCCCGAGGGGACAGGGGCAACAAAGAGCAGTTCTTC. Translation: CAARGDRGNKEQFF.